A selection of T cell receptor beta chains follows, all from one sample in a study of identical twins. TCRdb ran MiXCR on the 5' RACE reads and lists one entry per CDR3 protein. The profile covers around 490,000 distinct CDR3 sequences, with around 15% appearing a single time and 0.98% taken by the ten largest. This sample was also put to use in a study of yellow fever vaccine responses in identical twins.

The source material was CD4+ T cells sorted from blood. These receptors all come from a woman between 18 and 29 years old in good health. The conserved cysteine and the conserved F or W are not part of the CDR3 here. The listing skips clone size in some rows; elsewhere it reads once, few, many or a size class.

clone_size,j_call,v_call,cdr3_aa
few,TRBJ2-4,TRBV5-1,ASSVGQGVDIQY
.,TRBJ2-7,TRBV4-2,ASSQDLGLAADSYEQY
many,TRBJ2-6,TRBV5-1,ASSSSSGANVLT
.,TRBJ2-7,TRBV10-2,ASSEGGSYYEQY
few,TRBJ2-5,TRBV9,ASSVAGGGETQY
few,TRBJ1-2,TRBV5-1,ASSKTAGEYGYT
.,TRBJ1-2,TRBV27,ASSEGANYGYT
.,TRBJ1-2,TRBV14,ASSRPGNYGYT
few,TRBJ2-1,TRBV20-1,SVGLAGTPYEQF
many,TRBJ2-2,TRBV20-1,SARTSPRTGKANTGELF
many,TRBJ2-7,TRBV7-9,ASSLFSGQDIYEQY
.,TRBJ2-7,TRBV30,AWSLTGTGTYEQY
.,TRBJ2-5,TRBV3-1,ASSQIQGAQETQY
.,TRBJ1-1,TRBV10-3,AIRDANTEAF
.,TRBJ2-6,TRBV6-1,ASNDRGPGANVLT
.,TRBJ1-2,TRBV7-2,ASSLQGGDYGYT
.,TRBJ2-5,TRBV4-1,ASSLTATRQGSETQY
few,TRBJ1-6,TRBV7-8,ASSATRGGLSSYNSPLH
many,TRBJ2-2,TRBV12-3/TRBV12-4,ASSFGVGELF
few,TRBJ2-1,TRBV28,ASSLRVVQTNEQF
few,TRBJ2-3,TRBV28,ASSSPLLRRGGPDTQY
few,TRBJ2-7,TRBV7-9,ASSPPGQGPYEQY
few,TRBJ2-6,TRBV12-3/TRBV12-4,ASSSTGFGANVLT
few,TRBJ1-2,TRBV3-1,ASSQDRGTYGYT
few,TRBJ2-5,TRBV6-2/TRBV6-3,ASRQAGGPQETQY
.,TRBJ2-1,TRBV7-9,ASSFPLLAGVYNEQF
.,TRBJ2-7,TRBV2,ATEGETGVGEQY
many,TRBJ2-5,TRBV7-2,ASSKTWGTQY
many,TRBJ1-1,TRBV5-1,ASSSWGANTEAF
.,TRBJ1-2,TRBV6-6,ASSFRILDGYT
many,TRBJ1-1,TRBV7-9,ASSLAETGPSNTEAF
few,TRBJ2-1,TRBV6-5,ASSFLAGVGNEQF
.,TRBJ2-3,TRBV10-3,AISPPGGSGDTQY
many,TRBJ2-3,TRBV5-1,ASSRGQAPTDTQY
few,TRBJ2-5,TRBV6-1,ASSRGTSVETQY
.,TRBJ1-1,TRBV29-1,SGNRGANTEAF
.,TRBJ2-7,TRBV4-3,ASSQDLSQSYEQY